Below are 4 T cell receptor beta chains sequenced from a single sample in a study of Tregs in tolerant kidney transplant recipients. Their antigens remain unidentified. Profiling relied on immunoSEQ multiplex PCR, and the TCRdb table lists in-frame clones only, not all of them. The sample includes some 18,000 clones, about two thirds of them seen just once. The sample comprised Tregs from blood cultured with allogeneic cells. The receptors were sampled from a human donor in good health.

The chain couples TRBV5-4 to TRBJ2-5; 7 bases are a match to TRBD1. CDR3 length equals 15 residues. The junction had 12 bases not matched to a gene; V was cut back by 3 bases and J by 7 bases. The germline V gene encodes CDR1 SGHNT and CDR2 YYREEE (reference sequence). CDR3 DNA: TGTGCCAGCAGCTCCACAGGGGAATCGCCGAGGACCCAGTACTTC. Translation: CASSSTGESPRTQYF.

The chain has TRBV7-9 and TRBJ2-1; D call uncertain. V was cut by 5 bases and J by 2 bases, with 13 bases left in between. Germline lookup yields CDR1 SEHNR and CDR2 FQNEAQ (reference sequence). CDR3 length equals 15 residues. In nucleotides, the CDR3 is TGTGCCAGCAGCCGGTCTGGTACGACCTACAATGAGCAGTTCTTC. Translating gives CASSRSGTTYNEQFF.

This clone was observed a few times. The CDR3 sequence is CAWRLAGLYNEQFF. In DNA form, the CDR3 reads TGTGCCTGGAGACTAGCGGGACTATACAATGAGCAGTTCTTC. The genes are TRBV30 and TRBJ2-1; TRBD2 matches at 10 bases. This CDR3 comprises 14 residues. Trimming cost V 3 bases and J 4 bases; bases outside gene matches: 3. Germline CDR1 is GTSNPN and CDR2 is SVGIG (reference sequence).

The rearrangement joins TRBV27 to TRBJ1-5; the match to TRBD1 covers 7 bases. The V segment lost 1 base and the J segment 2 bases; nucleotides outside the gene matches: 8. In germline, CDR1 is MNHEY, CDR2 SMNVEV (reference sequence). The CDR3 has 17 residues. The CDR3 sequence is CASSLFATGRGNQPQHF. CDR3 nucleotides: TGTGCCAGCAGTTTATTCGCGACAGGGCGCGGCAATCAGCCCCAGCATTTT.